The text below deals with one T cell receptor (beta chain). A junction boundary mismatches the germline segment, possibly from a read error. HTBI primers from iRepertoire and Arm-PCR of CDR3 regions yielded the TCR beta libraries. One entry per CDR3 protein results from TCRdb running MiXCR on the multiplex PCR reads. The table shows approximately 440,000 distinct CDR3 sequences, with 16% occurring only once. The CDR3 covers 19 residues. Time point indicated: newly diagnosed GD, antithyroid drugs for less than 3 months. RNA isolated from PBMCs was used to make the TCR library. Patients of an endocrinology department in Xi'an, China, were included. These data come from a study of regulatory T cells in long-lasting Graves disease. These data were also reused for a study on T cells in Graves' hyperthyroidism and ophthalmopathy. This second report adds: Absent ophthalmopathy progression within 18 months defined stable Graves' hyperthyroidism. Exclusions: uncontrolled infection, other autoimmune disease, pregnancy, lactation. Blood samples included most of the expanded thyroid clonotypes exceeding 0.001.

The rearrangement joins TRBV12-3 or TRBV12-4 to TRBJ2-4, with D perhaps matching TRBD2 (5 bases). The TCR originated in a man aged 40-49 years with Graves disease. Sample: peripheral blood mononuclear cells (PBMCs), taken at new diagnosis, from a patient treated with antithyroid drugs. The CDR3 is CASSPRRSEKPLAQNIQYF. For the CDR3, the DNA is TGTGCCAGCAGCCCGAGGCGGTCGGAGAAGCCCCTAGCCCAAAACATTCAGTACTTC.